The 8 T cell receptor beta chains in this list originate from one sample, sequenced in a study of blood T cell repertoires in COVID-19. Measured with immunoSEQ multiplex PCR; TCRdb has only the in-frame clones, and not every one. Of a few hundred thousand clones listed, 88% are singletons. Sample: PBMCs or T cells enriched from blood (not recorded which). These TCRs come from a woman in her 30s who had recovered from COVID-19.

The V call is TRBV10-3, the J call TRBJ1-1, with 8 bases aligning to TRBD1. The ends lost 10 bases at V and 0 bases at J; junction bases unmatched: 4. The CDR3 runs 13 residues. In germline, CDR1 is ENHRY, CDR2 SYGVKD. CDR3 protein: CASGDRLNTEAFF. CDR3 DNA sequence: TGTGCCAGTGGGGACAGGCTGAACACTGAAGCTTTCTTT.

This clone was observed a single time. The rearrangement links TRBV7-9 to TRBJ1-1; 9 nucleotides agree with TRBD1. CDR1 is SEHNR, CDR2 FQNEAQ, per germline (reference sequence). V lost 1 base and J lost 12; bases outside the gene matches: 9. The CDR3 is made up of 14 amino acids. The CDR3 nucleotides are TGTGCCAGCAGCTTAGGGGGGACAGGGCCAGGAACTTTCTTT. It codes for CASSLGGTGPGTFF.

The rearrangement links TRBV28 to TRBJ1-1; D unclear. This CDR3 comprises 11 residues. Germline V gene data show CDR1 as MDHEN and CDR2 as SYDVKM. V was trimmed by 7 bases and J by 7 bases, leaving 10 bases between them. Written as DNA, the CDR3 is TGTGCCAGCAACACAGTAGATGAAGCTTTCTTT. Amino acids: CASNTVDEAFF.

The chain employs TRBV6-5 and TRBJ1-5; unclear D gene. The germline CDR1 and CDR2 sequences are MNHEY and SVGAGI. The CDR3 is 13 amino acids. The V end lost 2 bases, the J end lost 13 bases, and 15 bases lay between the germline ends. The CDR3 protein is CASSYGSDTPQHF. The CDR3, as DNA: TGTGCCAGCAGTTACGGGTCCGACACACCACAGCATTTT.

This sequence joins TRBV5-1 and TRBJ2-2; 9 bases fit TRBD1. The CDR3 has 15 amino acids. The V gene's germline CDR1 is SGHRS and CDR2 YFSETQ. V lost 5 bases and J lost 4; bases outside the gene matches: 6. As DNA, the CDR3 is TGCGCCAGCAGACAGGGGGCTCCGACCACCGGGGAGCTGTTTTTT. This sequence encodes CASRQGAPTTGELFF.

This chain uses TRBV7-2 with TRBJ1-2; 8 positions match TRBD1. CDR1 is SGHTA and CDR2 is FQGNSA in the germline V gene. This CDR3 is built from 16 residues. V lost 0 bases, J lost 3 bases, and 6 bases stayed unmatched. The CDR3 DNA follows: TGTGCCAGCAGCTTAGCGCGACAGGGGAGCGACTATGGCTACACCTTC. This sequence encodes CASSLARQGSDYGYTF.

The chain couples TRBV5-1 to TRBJ2-1, with 11 bases that match TRBD2. Looked up from germline, CDR1 is SGHRS and CDR2 is YFSETQ. This CDR3 contains 15 residues. The ends lost 0 bases at V and 7 bases at J; junction bases unmatched: 3. For the CDR3, the DNA is TGCGCCAGCAGCTTGGCGTCTAGCGGGGGGAATGAGCAGTTCTTC. Translating gives CASSLASSGGNEQFF.

This clone was found once. This chain connects TRBV6-5 to TRBJ1-1, with a weak D call TRBD1 (5 bases). Trimming removed 6 bases from V and 1 base from J, with 15 bases in between. Germline CDR1 reads MNHEY; CDR2 reads SVGAGI. The CDR3 sequence is 15 residues long. CDR3 loop: CASRRWRGKNTEAFF. The CDR3 bases are TGTGCCAGCAGACGCTGGAGGGGAAAGAACACTGAAGCTTTCTTT.